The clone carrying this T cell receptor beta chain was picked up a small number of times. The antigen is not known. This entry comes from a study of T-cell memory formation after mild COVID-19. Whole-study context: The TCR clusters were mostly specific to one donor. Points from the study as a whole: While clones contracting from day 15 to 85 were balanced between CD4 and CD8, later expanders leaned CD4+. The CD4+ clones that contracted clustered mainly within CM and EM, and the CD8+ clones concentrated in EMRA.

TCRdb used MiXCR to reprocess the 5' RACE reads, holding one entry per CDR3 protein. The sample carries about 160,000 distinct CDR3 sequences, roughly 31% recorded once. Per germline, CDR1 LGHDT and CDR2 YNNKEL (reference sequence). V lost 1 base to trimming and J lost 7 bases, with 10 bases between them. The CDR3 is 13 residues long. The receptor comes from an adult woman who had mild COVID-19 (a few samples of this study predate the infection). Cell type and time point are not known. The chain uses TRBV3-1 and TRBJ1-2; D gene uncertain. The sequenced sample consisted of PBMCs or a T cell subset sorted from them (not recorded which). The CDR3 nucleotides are TGTGCCAGCAGCCAAGTATTGAGAGGTGGCTACACCTTC. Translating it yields CASSQVLRGGYTF.